Listed below are T cell receptor beta chains from one sample, sequenced in a study of cytomegalovirus exposure and HLA in healthy donors. Assay: immunoSEQ multiplex PCR; the TCRdb copy retains only in-frame clones and omits some. Among some 150,000 clones, roughly 79% were seen once, and the ten largest hold around 2%. Specimen: PBMCs. These receptors originate from a woman between 35 and 50 years old in good health and CMV-seronegative. CDR3s include the opening cysteine and the closing phenylalanine or tryptophan. The D gene is left open where the match is weak. The size field is filled for only some rows; it gives once, few, many or a size class.

clone_size,j_call,v_call,d_call,cdr3_nt,cdr3_aa
-,TRBJ2-1,TRBV5-1,-,TGCGCCAGCAGCTTGGCGGGAGACTTGGGCGGATACAATGAGCAGTTCTTC,CASSLAGDLGGYNEQFF
-,TRBJ2-1,TRBV21-1,-,TGTGCCAGCAGTACGGGAACCTTACACAATGAGCAGTTCTTC,CASSTGTLHNEQFF
-,TRBJ2-1,TRBV7-3,TRBD2,TGTGCCAGCAGCTTAGGCGGGAGTCCCCACTACAATGAGCAGTTCTTC,CASSLGGSPHYNEQFF
once,TRBJ2-3,TRBV7-3,TRBD2,TGTGCCAGCAGCTCCGCGCGGGCTAGCGGGAGGGCCGAGGATTCCGATACGCAGTATTTT,CASSSARASGRAEDSDTQYF
-,TRBJ2-1,TRBV7-8,TRBD1,TGTGCCAGCAGCTTTTTCGCAGGGGGTACCGCCGTCTACAATGAGCAGTTCTTC,CASSFFAGGTAVYNEQFF
-,TRBJ1-6,TRBV27,TRBD1,TGTGCCAGCAGTTTATCCCGGACAGGGAGGGAATCACCCCTCCACTTT,CASSLSRTGRESPLHF
-,TRBJ2-7,TRBV5-1,-,TGCGCCAGCAGCCCGGGACTCTCTGACGAGCAGTACTTC,CASSPGLSDEQYF
-,TRBJ2-7,TRBV7-9,TRBD1,TGTGCCAGCAGCACTAATCAGGGGGTCTCCTACGAGCAGTACTTC,CASSTNQGVSYEQYF
-,TRBJ2-5,TRBV14,TRBD1,TGTGCCAGCAGCCAAGTCGGGACAGGGATAACTTTGTACCAAGAGACCCAGTACTTC,CASSQVGTGITLYQETQYF
once,TRBJ2-7,TRBV27,TRBD2,TGTGCCAGCAGTTTTGGCGTCGGGACTAGCATGGGGTACGAGCAGTACTTC,CASSFGVGTSMGYEQYF
-,TRBJ1-5,TRBV2,TRBD1,TGTGCCAGCAGTTCCCAGACAGGGGGCCCCGGAGGGCCCCAGCATTTT,CASSSQTGGPGGPQHF
-,TRBJ2-7,TRBV11-2,-,TGTGCCAGCAGCTCCGGGGTGCGGGGCTACGAGCAGTACTTC,CASSSGVRGYEQYF
-,TRBJ2-7,TRBV7-2,TRBD2,TGTGCCAGCAGCCCTAGCGGGACAAATACCTACGAGCAGTACTTC,CASSPSGTNTYEQYF
-,TRBJ1-1,TRBV7-2,TRBD1,TGTGCCAGCAGCTTAGCGACAGGGGGAACATTAGCTTTCTTT,CASSLATGGTLAFF
-,TRBJ2-3,TRBV5-1,TRBD2,TGCGCCAGCAGCTTGGAGGGACTAGCGGGATACGTAACAGATACGCAGTATTTT,CASSLEGLAGYVTDTQYF
-,TRBJ1-1,TRBV4-3,-,TGCGCCAGCAGCCAAGATTCAAGGGGAAGGTACACTGAAGCTTTCTTT,CASSQDSRGRYTEAFF
few,TRBJ2-2,TRBV5-8,-,TGTGCCAGCAGGTTTCAGGGAAGGGCCGGGGAGCTGTTTTTT,CASRFQGRAGELFF
-,TRBJ1-5,TRBV7-9,-,TGTGCCAGCTCGTCGGGATATGAGAATCAGCCCCAGCATTTT,CASSSGYENQPQHF
-,TRBJ2-5,TRBV5-1,-,TGCGCCAGCATCCTAGGGTTACAGGGAGAGGGAGAGACCCAGTACTTC,CASILGLQGEGETQYF
-,TRBJ1-4,TRBV2,-,TGTGCCAGCAGTGTTAGTCGCAAACTGTTTTTT,CASSVSRKLFF
-,TRBJ1-2,TRBV5-1,-,TGCGCCAGCAGCCCAGACAAAAACTATGGCTACACCTTC,CASSPDKNYGYTF
-,TRBJ1-1,TRBV11-2,TRBD1,TGTGCCAGCAGCGAAGTGGACAGGGACAACACTGAAGCTTTCTTT,CASSEVDRDNTEAFF
-,TRBJ1-5,TRBV4-1,TRBD1,TGCGCCAGCAGCCAAGGGTTTATCGGGACAGGCGATCAGCCCCAGCATTTT,CASSQGFIGTGDQPQHF
-,TRBJ2-1,TRBV7-3,TRBD2,TGTGCCAGCAGCTTACGGTCCACCGGGACTAGCCTCAATGAGCAGTTCTTC,CASSLRSTGTSLNEQFF
once,TRBJ2-7,TRBV7-3,TRBD2,TGTGCCAGCATTGGGGCCCCTAGCGGGTGGGACGAGGACGAGCAGTACTTC,CASIGAPSGWDEDEQYF
-,TRBJ2-1,TRBV11-2,TRBD2,TGTGCCAGCAGCTTAAGGAGCGGGAGGGCCACCTACAATGAGCAGTTCTTC,CASSLRSGRATYNEQFF
-,TRBJ2-1,TRBV13,TRBD2,TGTGCCAGCAGCTTAGAAGCGGGAGAGAACAATGAGCAGTTCTTC,CASSLEAGENNEQFF
-,TRBJ2-1,TRBV27,-,TGTGCCAGCACTATCAACTCCCGGAGCTCCTACAATGAGCAGTTCTTC,CASTINSRSSYNEQFF
few,TRBJ2-7,TRBV6-5,-,TGTGCCAGCAGTTCCATTGAGAAAACCCACGAGCAGTACTTC,CASSSIEKTHEQYF
-,TRBJ1-5,TRBV4-2,TRBD1,TGTGCCAGCAGCCCTACCGCGACAGGGGGCGATCAGCCCCAGCATTTT,CASSPTATGGDQPQHF
-,TRBJ1-2,TRBV5-4,TRBD1,TGTGCCAGCAGACCCGGGACAGAGGTTTTCTATGGCTACACCTTC,CASRPGTEVFYGYTF
-,TRBJ2-3,TRBV10-3,-,TGTGCCATCAGTGAGTTAACGTGGGCCGATACGCAGTATTTT,CAISELTWADTQYF
-,TRBJ2-7,TRBV10-3,TRBD2,TGTGCCATCAGTCCAGCGGGAGGTTTACACGAGCAGTACTTC,CAISPAGGLHEQYF
-,TRBJ2-2,TRBV7-6,TRBD2,TGTGCCAGCAGCTTAACTAGCGGGAGGGCCCGGGCCGGGGAGCTGTTTTTT,CASSLTSGRARAGELFF
-,TRBJ2-7,TRBV12-5,-,TGTGCTAGTGGTTTGGAGCCAGGGTACGAGCAATACTTC,CASGLEPGYEQYF
-,TRBJ2-2,TRBV29-1,TRBD2,TGCAGCGCCCGCCCCCTAGCGGGCCCGGTCACCGGGGAGCTGTTTTTT,CSARPLAGPVTGELFF
-,TRBJ1-5,TRBV5-4,-,TGTGCCAGCAGCGGAGGGGGCAATCAGCCCCAGCATTTT,CASSGGGNQPQHF